Below are 22 T cell receptor beta chains sequenced from a single sample in a study of molecular identifiers for immune sequencing clone quantification. TCRdb re-called the PCR reads with MiXCR, one entry per CDR3 protein. The sample holds under 350,000 distinct CDR3 sequences; about 23% are singletons and the top ten take about 0.7%. Sequenced input: naive CD8+ T cells from blood, with Jurkat cell RNA spiked in. The subset denotes: FACS-sorted CD8+CD4-CCR7+CD45RA+ naive T cells. These receptors came from a human donor in good health. Some libraries in this study had Jurkat cell RNA spiked in.

This clonotype was recorded many times. CDR3 sequence reads: CASSFMGPSTDTQYF. CDR3 DNA sequence: TGTGCCAGCAGCTTCATGGGGCCTAGCACAGATACGCAGTATTTT. This chain connects TRBV13 to TRBJ2-3; weak D call: TRBD1 (5 bases). The CDR3 spans 15 residues. Germline values: CDR1 PRHDT, CDR2 FYEKMQ (reference sequence). With 3 bases removed from V and 0 bases from J, the gap between germline ends came to 10 bases.

This clonotype was observed a handful of times. This rearrangement joins TRBV28 to TRBJ2-7; TRBD2 might be the D (6 bases). The germline V gene encodes CDR1 MDHEN and CDR2 SYDVKM. This CDR3 is 15 amino acids long. Trimming pared 2 bases from V and 3 bases from J, leaving 14 bases between. The CDR3 nucleotides are TGTGCCAGCAGTTTACGAACTTGGGGAGGCTACGAGCAGTACTTC. Encoded protein: CASSLRTWGGYEQYF.

Concerning this clonotype itself: A much bigger clone sits one base away, suggesting this may be a read error. This chain links TRBV28 with TRBJ1-1, with TRBD1 as a possible D gene (5 bases). The germline CDR1 and CDR2 sequences are MDHEN and SYDVKM. This CDR3 has 17 amino acids. The CDR3 DNA sequence: TGTGCCAGCAGTCTCCTCAGGGATGATGGTGTGAACACTGGAGCTTTCTTT. Protein: CASSLLRDDGVNTGAFF.

The chain joins TRBV30 to TRBJ2-7; D uncertain. Germline V gene data show CDR1 as GTSNPN and CDR2 as SVGIG (reference sequence). This CDR3 is built from 12 residues. The germline V and J ends were trimmed by 0 bases and 5 bases, with 8 bases remaining between them. For the CDR3, the DNA is TGTGCCTGGAGTGTAGGCTCGGACGAGCAGTACTTC. It is translated as CAWSVGSDEQYF.

This clonotype appeared a few times. The chain carries TRBV13 and TRBJ2-1; D unresolved. The germline V and J ends were trimmed by 3 bases and 3 bases, with 9 bases remaining between them. This CDR3 contains 14 residues. The V gene's germline CDR1 is PRHDT and CDR2 FYEKMQ (reference sequence). CDR3 in DNA: TGTGCCAGCAGCTTTAGAAGGATCTACAATGAGCAGTTCTTC. This sequence encodes CASSFRRIYNEQFF.

In its sample, this clonotype was seen a few times. V and J are TRBV27 and TRBJ2-7; no definite D call. This CDR3 spans 13 amino acids. Trimming pared 0 bases from V and 3 bases from J, leaving 6 bases between. Germline CDR1 reads MNHEY; CDR2 reads SMNVEV (reference sequence). Here the CDR3 DNA reads TGTGCCAGCAGTTTATCGCCTGACTACGAGCAGTACTTC. Translating gives CASSLSPDYEQYF.

This clonotype was counted ten times or more. The V and J genes are TRBV20-1 and TRBJ2-1; 9 bases are a match to TRBD2. The germline CDR1 and CDR2 sequences are DFQATT and SNEGSKA (reference sequence). Germline trimming cut 0 bases from V and 6 bases from J; bases unmatched to any gene: 3. The CDR3 spans 14 residues. The CDR3 nucleotides are TGCAGTGCTAGAGAAGCGACTAGCGGCAATGAGCAGTTCTTC. This gives the protein CSAREATSGNEQFF.

This clonotype was found a few times. The chain uses TRBV30 and TRBJ2-7, with a tentative D call TRBD2 (6 bases). The germline V and J ends were trimmed by 3 bases and 2 bases, with 14 bases remaining between them. The CDR3 has 14 residues. Per the germline V gene, CDR1 is GTSNPN and CDR2 is SVGIG (reference sequence). CDR3 protein: CAWSQWGDPYEQYF. As DNA, the CDR3 is TGTGCCTGGAGCCAGTGGGGGGACCCCTACGAGCAGTACTTC.

The chain recombines TRBV4-1 with TRBJ1-4, with D possibly TRBD1 on 6 matching bases. The CDR3 has 15 residues. The germline gives CDR1 MGHRA, CDR2 YSYEKL. V gave up 2 bases and J gave up 5 bases, with 12 bases separating them. Here the CDR3 DNA reads TGCGCCAGCAGCCAAATACAACAGGGCAATGAAAAACTGTTTTTT. Encoded protein: CASSQIQQGNEKLFF.

There are many counts of this clonotype. The genes are TRBV7-9 and TRBJ2-5; TRBD1 might be the D (6 bases). Germline V lookup: CDR1 SEHNR, CDR2 FQNEAQ (reference sequence). The CDR3 length is 14 residues. Trimming left V 5 bases short and J 2 bases short, with 12 bases between. This CDR3 is CASSPWTVQETQYF. The CDR3 nucleotides read TGTGCCAGCAGCCCGTGGACAGTTCAAGAGACCCAGTACTTC.

This clonotype was picked up a small number of times. V usage is TRBV20-1 and J usage is TRBJ1-2; 9 nucleotides match TRBD1. The J segment lost 4 bases and the V segment lost 2 bases, leaving 11 bases of the junction unmatched. Per the germline V gene, CDR1 is DFQATT and CDR2 is SNEGSKA (reference sequence). The CDR3 runs 16 residues. The CDR3, as DNA: TGCAGTGCTAGACCCCTGTTGGACAGGGGCTCCTATGGCTACACCTTC. It specifies CSARPLLDRGSYGYTF.

This clonotype showed up just once. A single base separates this from a much larger clone, so it may be a read error. The chain recombines TRBV2 with TRBJ2-7; D gene ambiguous. Per the germline V gene, CDR1 is SNHLY and CDR2 is FYNNEI. The CDR3 consists of 11 residues. Trimming pared 8 bases from V and 3 bases from J, leaving 8 bases between. CDR3 residues: CASGPSYEQYF. For the CDR3, the DNA is TGTGCCAGCGGACCGAGCTACGAGCAGTACTTC.

This clonotype showed up just a few times. V gene TRBV28 combines with J gene TRBJ2-1; no definite D call. Trimming left V 7 bases short and J 0 bases short, with 13 bases between. The germline V gene encodes CDR1 MDHEN and CDR2 SYDVKM. This CDR3 comprises 15 residues. The CDR3 DNA reads as TGTGCCAGCACCCCTGGCACCAGCTCCTACAATGAGCAGTTCTTC. This encodes CASTPGTSSYNEQFF.

For this clonotype: This may arise from a read error, as a much more abundant clone is one base away. The chain recombines TRBV11-2 with TRBJ2-7; D gene unclear. Trimming pared 5 bases from V and 2 bases from J, leaving 16 bases between. The CDR3 covers 15 residues. Per germline, CDR1 SGHAT and CDR2 FQNNGV. CDR3 region: CASSLGSSPTYEQYF. DNA of the CDR3: TGTGCCAGCAGCCTGGGCAGCTCACCGACCTACGAGCAGTACTTC. Full variable domain (remainder filled in from reference TRBV11-2 and TRBJ2-7): EAGVAQSPRYKIIEKRQSVAFWCNPISGHATLYWYQQILGQGPKLLIQFQNNGVVDDSQLPKDRFSAERLKGVDSTLKIQPAKLEDSAVYLCASSLGSSPTYEQYFGPGTRLTVT.

This clonotype was counted at least ten times. V and J are TRBV6-6 and TRBJ2-3; 9 bases match TRBD2. Germline V gene sequence: CDR1 MNHNY, CDR2 SVGAGI (reference sequence). This CDR3 is 19 amino acids long. Unmatched junction bases numbered 12, after V lost 0 bases and J lost 2 bases. The CDR3 is CASSYSASGTLGATDTQYF. In DNA, the CDR3 is TGTGCCAGCAGTTACTCGGCTAGCGGGACCCTAGGGGCCACAGATACGCAGTATTTT.

This clonotype was detected ten times or more. The chain is built from TRBV20-1 and TRBJ2-5; TRBD1 agrees at 7 bases. The CDR3 runs to 13 residues. CDR1 is DFQATT, CDR2 SNEGSKA, per germline (reference sequence). Losses at the gene ends were 1 base for V and 5 bases for J; bases not matched to a gene: 4. DNA of the CDR3: TGCAGTGCTAGAGCAACAGGGGCTGAGACCCAGTACTTC. This codes for CSARATGAETQYF.

Only a few counts were recorded for this clonotype. V usage is TRBV4-1 and J usage is TRBJ2-3; 9 nucleotides align to TRBD2. V lost 7 bases and J lost 7; bases outside the gene matches: 9. CDR1 and CDR2 from the germline V gene are MGHRA and YSYEKL. The CDR3 totals 14 residues. The DNA for the CDR3 is TGCGCCAGCAAAGGGGGCGGGGGGGCCTATACGCAGTATTTT. This codes for CASKGGGGAYTQYF.

This clonotype was detected only a few times. The rearrangement joins TRBV4-1 to TRBJ2-5; D uncertain. Trimming shortened V by 4 bases and J by 4 bases, and 19 bases separated the two germline ends. Germline CDR1 MGHRA, CDR2 YSYEKL. The CDR3 has 16 residues. CDR3 nucleotide sequence: TGCGCCAGCAGCCCGGAAGCAAAGTTTCCCCTAGAGACCCAGTACTTC. Its protein product is CASSPEAKFPLETQYF.

This clonotype has at least ten counts. The gene calls are TRBV14 and TRBJ1-2; D uncertain. V shed 1 base and J shed 3 bases, with 12 bases lying between them. From germline, CDR1 is SGHDN and CDR2 FVKESK. The CDR3 runs 15 residues. CDR3 sequence reads: CASSQGSVEYYGYTF. The DNA of the CDR3 is TGTGCCAGCAGCCAAGGTTCGGTGGAATACTATGGCTACACCTTC.

There are many counts of this clonotype. One end of the junction is discordant with germline, which a read error may explain. The chain recombines TRBV20-1 with TRBJ2-1; D gene unclear. Germline assignment: CDR1 DFQATT and CDR2 SNEGSKA (reference sequence). This CDR3 is built from 10 residues. For the CDR3, the DNA is TGCAGTGCCAGAGACAATGAGCAGTTCTTC. Encoded protein: CSARDNEQFF.

The rearrangement joins TRBV9 to TRBJ2-3, with D unclear. This CDR3 is 13 amino acids long. Trimming removed 3 bases at V and 0 bases at J, with 5 bases between. CDR1 is SGDLS, CDR2 YYNGEE, per germline. CDR3 nucleotide sequence: TGTGCCAGCAGCGACGGTAGCACAGATACGCAGTATTTT. Its translation is CASSDGSTDTQYF.

This clonotype was picked up many times. The J gene is TRBJ2-3, the V gene TRBV7-9; D gene uncertain. Germline lookup yields CDR1 SEHNR and CDR2 FQNEAQ (reference sequence). V was shortened by 5 bases and J by 7 bases, with 22 bases between the two germline ends. The CDR3 consists of 16 residues. Here the CDR3 DNA reads TGTGCCAGCAGCCCCCGGGCAGGAGCCAGTTTGAATACGCAGTATTTT. Its translation: CASSPRAGASLNTQYF.